This paragraph reports one T cell receptor beta chain. The sample belongs to a study of control samples from healthy donors and cancer patients. This table comes from immunoSEQ multiplex PCR, and its TCRdb copy is limited to in-frame clones, with some not included. Of 95,000 to 150,000 clones listed, more than 75% are singletons. Germline V gives CDR1 SGHRS, CDR2 YFSETQ. CDR3 length equals 14 residues. V was pared by 3 bases and J by 7 bases, with 9 bases of the junction left unmatched. The sequence came from a man between 18 and 29 years old in good health. The V gene is TRBV5-1, the J gene TRBJ2-7, with TRBD1 matching over 8 bases. Sequenced sample: blood. The CDR3 nucleotides are TGCGCCAGCAGCTGGCAGGGACAGGCGGGTGAGCAGTACTTC. It specifies CASSWQGQAGEQYF.